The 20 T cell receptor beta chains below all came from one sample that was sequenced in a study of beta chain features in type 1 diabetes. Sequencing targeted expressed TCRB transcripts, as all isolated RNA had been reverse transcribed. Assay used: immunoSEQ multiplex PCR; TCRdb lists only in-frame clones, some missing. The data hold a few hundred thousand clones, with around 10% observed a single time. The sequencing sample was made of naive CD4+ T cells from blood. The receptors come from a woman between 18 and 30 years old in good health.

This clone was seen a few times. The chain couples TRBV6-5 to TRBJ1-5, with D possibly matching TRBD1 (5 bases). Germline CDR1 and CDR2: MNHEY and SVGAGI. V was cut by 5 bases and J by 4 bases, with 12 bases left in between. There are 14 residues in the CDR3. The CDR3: CASSNRGRNQPQHF. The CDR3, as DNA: TGTGCCAGCAGTAATAGGGGAAGGAATCAGCCCCAGCATTTT.

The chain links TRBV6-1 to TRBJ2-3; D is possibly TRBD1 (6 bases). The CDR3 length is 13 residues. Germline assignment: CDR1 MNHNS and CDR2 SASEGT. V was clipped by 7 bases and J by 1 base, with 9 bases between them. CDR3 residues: CASTRTGTDTQYF. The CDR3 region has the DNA TGTGCCAGCACAAGGACAGGCACAGATACGCAGTATTTT.

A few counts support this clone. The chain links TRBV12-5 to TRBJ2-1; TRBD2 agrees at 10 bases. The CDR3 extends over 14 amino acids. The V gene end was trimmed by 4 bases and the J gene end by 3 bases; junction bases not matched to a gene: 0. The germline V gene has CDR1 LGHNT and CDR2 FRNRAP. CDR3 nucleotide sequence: TGTGCTAGTGGTTGGACTAGCGGCTACAATGAGCAGTTCTTC. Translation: CASGWTSGYNEQFF.

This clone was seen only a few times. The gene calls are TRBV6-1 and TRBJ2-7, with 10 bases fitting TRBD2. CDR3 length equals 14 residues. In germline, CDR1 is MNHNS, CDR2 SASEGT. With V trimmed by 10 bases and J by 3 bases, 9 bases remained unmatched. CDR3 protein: CATRGLADIYEQYF. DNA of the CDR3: TGTGCCACCCGCGGACTAGCGGATATCTACGAGCAGTACTTC.

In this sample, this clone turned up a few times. This chain's CDR3 is CASSPREFPYNEQFF. In DNA, the CDR3 is TGTGCCAGCTCACCGAGGGAGTTCCCCTACAATGAGCAGTTCTTC. This sequence joins TRBV18 and TRBJ2-1; weak D call: TRBD2 (5 bases). V was clipped by 3 bases and J by 2 bases, with 11 bases between them. From germline, CDR1 is KGHSH and CDR2 LQKENI. CDR3 size: 15 residues.

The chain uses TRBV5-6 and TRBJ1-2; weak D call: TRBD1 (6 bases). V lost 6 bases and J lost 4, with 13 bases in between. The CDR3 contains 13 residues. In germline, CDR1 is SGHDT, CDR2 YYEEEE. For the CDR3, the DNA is TGTGCCAGCAAGTCGGCGGGGGCCTATGGCTACACCTTC. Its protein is CASKSAGAYGYTF.

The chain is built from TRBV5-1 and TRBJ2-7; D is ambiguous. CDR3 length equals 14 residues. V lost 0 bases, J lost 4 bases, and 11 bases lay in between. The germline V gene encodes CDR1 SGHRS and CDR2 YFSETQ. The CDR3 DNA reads TGCGCCAGCAGCTTGGTTATCGCGCGGTACGAGCAGTACTTC. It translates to CASSLVIARYEQYF.

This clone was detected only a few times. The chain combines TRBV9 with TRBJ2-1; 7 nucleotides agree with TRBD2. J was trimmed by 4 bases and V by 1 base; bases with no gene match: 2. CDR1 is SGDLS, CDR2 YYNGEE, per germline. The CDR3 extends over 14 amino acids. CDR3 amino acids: CASSVSSGYNEQFF. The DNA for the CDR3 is TGTGCCAGCAGCGTATCTAGCGGTTACAATGAGCAGTTCTTC.

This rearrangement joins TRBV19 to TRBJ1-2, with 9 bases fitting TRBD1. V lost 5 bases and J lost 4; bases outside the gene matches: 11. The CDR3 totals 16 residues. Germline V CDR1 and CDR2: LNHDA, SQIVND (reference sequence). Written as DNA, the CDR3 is TGTGCCAGTAGTGCCTCCGGGACAGGGCTTTTCTATGGCTACACCTTC. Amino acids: CASSASGTGLFYGYTF. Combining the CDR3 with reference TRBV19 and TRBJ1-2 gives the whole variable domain DGGITQSPKYLFRKEGQNVTLSCEQNLNHDAMYWYRQDPGQGLRLIYYSQIVNDFQKGDIAEGYSVSREKKESFPLTVTSAQKNPTAFYLCASSASGTGLFYGYTFGSGTRLTVV.

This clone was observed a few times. The CDR3 region has the DNA TGCGCCAGCACCCGACTAGCGGGGAGGGCAGATACGCAGTATTTT. This sequence encodes CASTRLAGRADTQYF. The rearrangement links TRBV5-1 to TRBJ2-3; TRBD2 aligns across 11 bases. This CDR3 is 15 amino acids long. Germline trimming cut 6 bases from V and 4 bases from J; bases unmatched to any gene: 7. Germline V CDR1 and CDR2: SGHRS, YFSETQ.

Written as DNA, the CDR3 is TGTGCCAGCTCACCAGCGACTATTGGTAGAGAGACCCAGTACTTC. Its protein is CASSPATIGRETQYF. The chain is built from TRBV18 and TRBJ2-5; D is perhaps TRBD2 (5 bases). V was clipped by 2 bases and J by 4 bases, with 14 bases between them. Per germline, CDR1 KGHSH and CDR2 LQKENI. This CDR3 spans 15 amino acids.

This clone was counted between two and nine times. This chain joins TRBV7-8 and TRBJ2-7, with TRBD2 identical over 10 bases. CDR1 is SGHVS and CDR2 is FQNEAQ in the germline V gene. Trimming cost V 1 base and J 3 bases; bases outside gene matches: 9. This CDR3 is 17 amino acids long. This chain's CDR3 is CASSLGVSGGMNYEQYF. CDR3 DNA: TGTGCCAGCAGCTTAGGGGTTAGCGGGGGGATGAACTACGAGCAGTACTTC.

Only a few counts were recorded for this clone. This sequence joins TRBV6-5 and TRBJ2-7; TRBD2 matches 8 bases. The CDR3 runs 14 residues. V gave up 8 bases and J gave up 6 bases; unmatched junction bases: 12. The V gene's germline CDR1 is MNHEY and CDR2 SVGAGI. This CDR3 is CASSRRAGVGEQYF. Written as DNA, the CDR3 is TGTGCCAGCTCCCGACGAGCGGGAGTGGGCGAGCAGTACTTC.

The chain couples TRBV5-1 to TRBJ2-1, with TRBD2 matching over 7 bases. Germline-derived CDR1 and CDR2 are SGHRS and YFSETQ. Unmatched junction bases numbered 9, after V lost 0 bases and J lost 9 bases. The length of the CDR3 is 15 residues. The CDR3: CASSLGAGVMGEQFF. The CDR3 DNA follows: TGCGCCAGCAGCTTGGGGGCGGGAGTGATGGGTGAGCAGTTCTTC. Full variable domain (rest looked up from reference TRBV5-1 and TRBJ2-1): KAGVTQTPRYLIKTRGQQVTLSCSPISGHRSVSWYQQTPGQGLQFLFEYFSETQRNKGNFPGRFSGRQFSNSRSEMNVSTLELGDSALYLCASSLGAGVMGEQFFGPGTRLTVL.

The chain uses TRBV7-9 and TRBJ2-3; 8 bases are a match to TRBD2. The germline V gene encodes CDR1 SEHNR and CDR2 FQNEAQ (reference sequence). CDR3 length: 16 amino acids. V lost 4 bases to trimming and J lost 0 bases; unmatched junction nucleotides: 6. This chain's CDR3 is CASSSPPGGSTDTQYF. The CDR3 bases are TGTGCCAGCAGCTCCCCCCCGGGGGGGAGCACAGATACGCAGTATTTT.

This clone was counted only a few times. The chain's CDR3 is CASSPGTAGNTIYF. DNA of the CDR3: TGTGCCAGCAGCCCCGGGACAGCTGGAAACACCATATATTTT. The chain couples TRBV7-6 to TRBJ1-3, with 7 bases identical to TRBD1. The CDR3 consists of 14 residues. The J segment lost 2 bases and the V segment lost 5 bases, leaving 3 bases of the junction unmatched. The germline V gene encodes CDR1 SGHVS and CDR2 FNYEAQ.

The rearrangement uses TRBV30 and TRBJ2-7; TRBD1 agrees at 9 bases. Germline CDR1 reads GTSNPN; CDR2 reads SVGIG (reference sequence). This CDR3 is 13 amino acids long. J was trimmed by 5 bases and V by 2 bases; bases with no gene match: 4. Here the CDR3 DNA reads TGTGCCTGGAGTACGACAGGGGGAAACGAGCAGTACTTC. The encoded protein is CAWSTTGGNEQYF.

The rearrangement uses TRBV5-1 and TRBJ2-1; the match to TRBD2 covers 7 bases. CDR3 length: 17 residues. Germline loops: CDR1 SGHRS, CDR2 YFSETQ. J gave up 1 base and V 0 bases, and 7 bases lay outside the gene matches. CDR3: CASSLARGGGSYNEQFF. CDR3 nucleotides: TGCGCCAGCAGCTTGGCCCGCGGGGGTGGATCCTACAATGAGCAGTTCTTC.

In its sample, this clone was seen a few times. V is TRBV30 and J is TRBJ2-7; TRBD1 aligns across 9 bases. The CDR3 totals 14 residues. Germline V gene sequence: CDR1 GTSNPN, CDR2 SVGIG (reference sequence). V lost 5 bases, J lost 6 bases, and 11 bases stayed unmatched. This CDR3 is CAWVRTGVYSEQYF. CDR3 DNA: TGTGCCTGGGTAAGGACAGGGGTCTACTCCGAGCAGTACTTC.

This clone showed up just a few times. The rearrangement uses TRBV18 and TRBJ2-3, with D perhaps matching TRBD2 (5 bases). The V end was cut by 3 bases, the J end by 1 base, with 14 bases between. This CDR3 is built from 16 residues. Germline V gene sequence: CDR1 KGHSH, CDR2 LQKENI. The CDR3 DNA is TGTGCCAGCTCACCGACTACCCGGGGAGGCACAGATACGCAGTATTTT. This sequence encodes CASSPTTRGGTDTQYF.